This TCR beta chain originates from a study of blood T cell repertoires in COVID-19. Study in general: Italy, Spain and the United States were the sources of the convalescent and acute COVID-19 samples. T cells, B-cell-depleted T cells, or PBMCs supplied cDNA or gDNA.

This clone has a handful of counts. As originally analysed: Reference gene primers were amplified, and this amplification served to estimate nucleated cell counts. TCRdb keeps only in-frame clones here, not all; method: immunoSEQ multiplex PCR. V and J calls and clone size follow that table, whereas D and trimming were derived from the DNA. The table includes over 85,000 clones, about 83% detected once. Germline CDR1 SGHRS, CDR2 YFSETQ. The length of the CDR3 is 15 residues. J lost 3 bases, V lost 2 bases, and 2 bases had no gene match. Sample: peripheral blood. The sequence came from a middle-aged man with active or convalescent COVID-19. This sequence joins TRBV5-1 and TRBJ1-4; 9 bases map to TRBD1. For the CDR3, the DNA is TGCGCCAGCAGCTTACAGGGGGCCTCTAATGAAAAACTGTTTTTT. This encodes CASSLQGASNEKLFF.